The 10 T cell receptor beta chains below all came from one sample that was sequenced in a study of blood T cell repertoires in COVID-19. The method was immunoSEQ multiplex PCR; TCRdb's version includes in-frame clones alone and lacks a portion of them. The profile shows about 81,000 clones, about 79% of them singletons. Sequenced: peripheral blood. The origin of the receptors is a woman between 45 and 65 years old with acute or convalescent COVID-19.

The rearrangement joins TRBV5-1 to TRBJ1-3, with D perhaps TRBD1 (6 bases). Germline CDR1 is SGHRS and CDR2 is YFSETQ. V shed 0 bases and J shed 3 bases, with 13 bases lying between them. The CDR3 contains 16 residues. CDR3 residues: CASSLVGGRHGNTIYF. The CDR3 bases are TGCGCCAGCAGCTTGGTAGGGGGACGGCATGGAAACACCATATATTTT.

This sequence joins TRBV5-1 and TRBJ2-3; D is unclear. V was trimmed by 0 bases and J by 3 bases, leaving 14 bases between them. CDR1 is SGHRS and CDR2 is YFSETQ in the germline V gene. This CDR3 is 16 amino acids long. DNA of the CDR3: TGCGCCAGCAGCTTGGCCTTTAGCTCCCAGACAGATACGCAGTATTTT. It codes for CASSLAFSSQTDTQYF.

This clone has more than one count but fewer than ten. The chain is built from TRBV5-5 and TRBJ2-7; D ambiguous. Germline V gene data show CDR1 as SGHKS and CDR2 as YYEKEE (reference sequence). V was shortened by 0 bases and J by 3 bases, with 7 bases between the two germline ends. The CDR3 runs to 13 residues. The CDR3 bases are TGTGCCAGCAGCTTGGAGGCAGGCTACGAGCAGTACTTC. Protein: CASSLEAGYEQYF.

This chain links TRBV7-6 with TRBJ2-1; 10 positions match TRBD1. Germline-derived CDR1 and CDR2 are SGHVS and FNYEAQ. The V segment lost 5 bases and the J segment 4 bases; nucleotides outside the gene matches: 8. The CDR3 is 16 amino acids. The CDR3 DNA is TGTGCCAGCAGCCTCCGGGACAGGGGACAATACAATGAGCAGTTCTTC. Amino acids: CASSLRDRGQYNEQFF.

The chain combines TRBV19 with TRBJ2-7; 8 bases align to TRBD1. The CDR3 is 15 residues long. The germline V gene has CDR1 LNHDA and CDR2 SQIVND (reference sequence). V gave up 6 bases and J gave up 3 bases; unmatched junction bases: 10. Here the CDR3 reads CASSSDRAAHYEQYF. CDR3 bases: TGTGCCAGTAGCTCGGACAGGGCGGCCCACTACGAGCAGTACTTC.

This clone showed up just once. V usage is TRBV9 and J usage is TRBJ2-5; 7 nucleotides line up with TRBD1. V was pared by 4 bases and J by 4 bases, with 10 bases of the junction left unmatched. CDR3 size: 15 residues. The germline V gene encodes CDR1 SGDLS and CDR2 YYNGEE. The CDR3 DNA reads TGTGCCAGCAGCTCTTGGGACAGCCCTGGAGAGACCCAGTACTTC. Protein: CASSSWDSPGETQYF.

This sequence joins TRBV6-5 and TRBJ1-2; D unclear. Germline lookup yields CDR1 MNHEY and CDR2 SVGAGI. Trimming left V 7 bases short and J 8 bases short, with 20 bases between. This CDR3 has 14 residues. The CDR3 sequence is CASITAAGIGGYTF. CDR3 in DNA: TGTGCCAGCATCACCGCCGCGGGGATAGGAGGCTACACCTTC.

The chain joins TRBV7-2 to TRBJ2-3, with 8 bases that match TRBD1. This CDR3 spans 15 amino acids. Germline values: CDR1 SGHTA, CDR2 FQGNSA. J lost 4 bases, V lost 5 bases, and 8 bases had no gene match. CDR3 DNA sequence: TGTGCCAGCAGCCTGCAGGGGGCAAGGTCAGATACGCAGTATTTT. Residues: CASSLQGARSDTQYF.

V usage is TRBV11-2 and J usage is TRBJ2-1, with 9 bases identical to TRBD2. Germline V CDR1 and CDR2: SGHAT, FQNNGV. The junction had 10 bases not matched to a gene; V was cut back by 6 bases and J by 4 bases. The CDR3 spans 16 residues. In DNA form, the CDR3 reads TGTGCCAGCAGGTCCTTAGCGGGGGAGATTTACAATGAGCAGTTCTTC. Protein: CASRSLAGEIYNEQFF.

This clone showed up just once. This chain uses TRBV3-1 (or the pseudogene TRBV3-2) with TRBJ2-7, with 8 bases matching TRBD2. Unmatched junction bases numbered 6, after V lost 5 bases and J lost 0 bases. The germline V gene has CDR1 LGHDT and CDR2 YNNKEL (reference sequence). CDR3 length equals 15 residues. Written as DNA, the CDR3 is TGTGCCAGCAGCATGGGCGGGGGGCCCTCCTACGAGCAGTACTTC. This translates into CASSMGGGPSYEQYF.